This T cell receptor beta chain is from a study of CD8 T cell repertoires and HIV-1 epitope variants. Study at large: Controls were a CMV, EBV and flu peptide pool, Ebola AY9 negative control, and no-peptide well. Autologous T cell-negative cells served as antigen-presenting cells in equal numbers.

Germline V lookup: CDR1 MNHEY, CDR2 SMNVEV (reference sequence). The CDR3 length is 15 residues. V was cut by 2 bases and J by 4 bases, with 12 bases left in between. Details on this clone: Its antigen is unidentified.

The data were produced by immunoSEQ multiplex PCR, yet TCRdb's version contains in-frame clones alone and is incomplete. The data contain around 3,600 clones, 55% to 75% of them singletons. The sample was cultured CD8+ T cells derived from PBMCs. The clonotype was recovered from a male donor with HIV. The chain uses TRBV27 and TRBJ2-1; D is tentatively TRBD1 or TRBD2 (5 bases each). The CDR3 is CASSLGADFYNEQFF. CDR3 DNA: TGTGCCAGCAGTTTAGGGGCGGACTTTTACAATGAGCAGTTCTTC.